Each of the 16 T cell receptor beta chains below was sequenced from the same sample in a study of early T cells in non-severe SARS-CoV-2 infection. Via MiXCR, TCRdb re-called the 5' RACE reads, giving one row per CDR3 protein. The sample includes about 30,000 distinct CDR3 sequences, 3% to 4% of them seen just once. Material: whole blood. These receptors all come from an adult who was a healthcare worker with PCR-confirmed SARS-CoV-2 infection or an uninfected control (not recorded which).

This clonotype was observed many times. The chain has TRBV12-2 and TRBJ2-1; TRBD2 reflects the table's D call only, with no check against the DNA. TRBV12-2 is a listed pseudogene. This CDR3 region has 15 residues. The CDR3 sequence: CASRKLAGVLLEQFF. The DNA for the CDR3 is TGTGCAAGTCGCAAGCTAGCGGGAGTCCTTTTGGAGCAGTTCTTC.

The genes are TRBV5-6 and TRBJ1-6; a possible D gene is TRBD1 (6 bases). CDR3 length equals 14 residues. From germline, CDR1 is SGHDT and CDR2 YYEEEE. V dropped 4 bases and J dropped 10 bases, with 15 bases sitting between them. Written as DNA, the CDR3 is TGTGCCAGCAGCCCATTCAGGGGTTACTCACCCCTCCACTTT. This codes for CASSPFRGYSPLHF.

This clonotype came up many times. This rearrangement joins TRBV12-3 or TRBV12-4 to TRBJ1-5; 8 nucleotides agree with TRBD1. Losses at the gene ends were 3 bases for V and 4 bases for J; bases not matched to a gene: 2. This CDR3 has 14 residues. This CDR3 reads CASSLQGANQPQHF. CDR3 DNA: TGTGCCAGCAGTTTGCAGGGGGCGAATCAGCCCCAGCATTTT.

This clonotype has at least ten counts. The chain joins TRBV7-3 to TRBJ1-1, with 11 bases identical to TRBD1. Germline loops: CDR1 SGHTA, CDR2 FQGTGA. Trimming cost V 9 bases and J 4 bases; bases outside gene matches: 10. The CDR3 has 15 residues. This CDR3 reads CASRRTGGESTEAFF. The CDR3 region has the DNA TGTGCCAGTCGCCGGACAGGGGGCGAGTCCACTGAAGCTTTCTTT.

This chain's CDR3 is CASSYSGGRGNEQYF. The CDR3 DNA reads as TGTGCCAGCAGTTACTCGGGAGGGAGGGGGAACGAGCAGTACTTC. The genes are TRBV6-5 and TRBJ2-7; D may be TRBD2 (7 bases). Per the germline V gene, CDR1 is MNHEY and CDR2 is SVGAGI. The CDR3 has 15 amino acids. The germline V and J ends were trimmed by 0 bases and 5 bases, with 14 bases remaining between them.

This clonotype was counted ten times or more. This sequence joins TRBV6-2 or TRBV6-3 and TRBJ2-7, with 8 bases fitting TRBD2. Germline CDR1 and CDR2: MNHEY and SVGEGT. The length of the CDR3 is 15 residues. Trimming took 2 bases from V and 2 from J; bases not matched to a gene: 5. The CDR3 DNA sequence: TGTGCCAGCAGTTACGATGCGGGGGGTGCCTACGAGCAGTACTTC. Translating gives CASSYDAGGAYEQYF.

The chain employs TRBV3-1 and TRBJ2-1; no reliable D call. The length of the CDR3 is 13 residues. Deletions cut 0 bases from V and 7 bases from J, with 7 bases between. Looked up from germline, CDR1 is LGHDT and CDR2 is YNNKEL (reference sequence). CDR3: CASSQEGVNEQFF. CDR3 DNA sequence: TGTGCCAGCAGCCAAGAGGGCGTGAATGAGCAGTTCTTC.

This clonotype was seen many times. The genes are TRBV6-2 or TRBV6-3 and TRBJ2-6; D may be TRBD2 (6 bases). The CDR3 is 19 amino acids. Trimming pared 5 bases from V and 0 bases from J, leaving 20 bases between. Germline V lookup: CDR1 MNHEY, CDR2 SVGEGT. The CDR3 DNA is TGTGCCAGCAGTCCGGGGGTCCTCCGAGAGGGCTCTGGGGCCAACGTCCTGACTTTC. It translates to CASSPGVLREGSGANVLTF.

This clonotype showed up many times. The chain recombines TRBV12-3 or TRBV12-4 with TRBJ2-7, with 8 nucleotides matching TRBD1. The CDR3 sequence is 17 residues long. The V gene end was trimmed by 6 bases and the J gene end by 5 bases; junction bases not matched to a gene: 18. CDR3 nucleotides: TGTGCCAGCAGCCGTATTGCTCCGGGACAGGTTCGCCACGAGCAGTACTTC. Its protein is CASSRIAPGQVRHEQYF.

This clonotype was counted many times. J is TRBJ2-2 and V is TRBV5-1, with 9 bases aligning to TRBD2. Looked up from germline, CDR1 is SGHRS and CDR2 is YFSETQ. J lost 1 base, V lost 0 bases, and 1 base had no gene match. This CDR3 comprises 16 residues. The CDR3 DNA reads as TGCGCCAGCAGCTTGGTACTAGCGGGGAACACCGGGGAGCTGTTTTTT. This gives the protein CASSLVLAGNTGELFF.

In this sample, this clonotype turned up a few times. V gene TRBV10-3 combines with J gene TRBJ2-1, with 8 nucleotides matching TRBD2. V dropped 6 bases and J dropped 10; count of bases not matched to a gene: 8. Germline V lookup: CDR1 ENHRY, CDR2 SYGVKD. This CDR3 spans 13 amino acids. CDR3 sequence: CAIRRGETGEQFF. The CDR3 nucleotides are TGTGCCATCAGGCGGGGGGAGACGGGAGAGCAGTTCTTC.

This clonotype was counted many times. The genes are TRBV19 and TRBJ1-2; the D is unclear. CDR3 length: 14 amino acids. Per the germline V gene, CDR1 is LNHDA and CDR2 is SQIVND (reference sequence). The germline V and J ends were trimmed by 5 bases and 0 bases, with 10 bases remaining between them. The CDR3 sequence: CASSPRGTNYGYTF. For the CDR3, the DNA is TGTGCCAGTAGTCCGCGCGGTACTAACTATGGCTACACCTTC.

This clonotype was seen ten or more times. This chain joins TRBV7-2 and TRBJ2-1, with 8 bases aligning to TRBD1. In germline, CDR1 is SGHTA, CDR2 FQGNSA. The CDR3 covers 12 residues. With 5 bases clipped from V and 11 bases from J, the junction kept 5 bases outside the gene matches. Here the CDR3 reads CASSGTGPQQFF. As DNA, the CDR3 is TGTGCCAGCAGCGGGACAGGCCCCCAGCAGTTCTTC.

This clonotype was observed a handful of times. A much larger clone sits a single nucleotide away, making a read error possible. The rearrangement links TRBV27 to TRBJ1-5, with 8 bases matching TRBD1. Per the germline V gene, CDR1 is MNHEY and CDR2 is SMNVEV (reference sequence). This CDR3 has 14 residues. CDR3 bases: TGTGCCAGCAGTTCACGGACAGGGACTCAGTCCCAGCATTTT. Translating it yields CASSSRTGTQSQHF.

This clonotype was detected a few times. The chain uses TRBV7-2 and TRBJ2-5; possibly TRBD1 or TRBD2 for D (5 bases each). The V end was cut by 5 bases, the J end by 2 bases, with 12 bases between. CDR3 length: 14 amino acids. Germline values: CDR1 SGHTA, CDR2 FQGNSA. CDR3 nucleotides: TGTGCCAGCAGCCAGGGAGAGTGGCAAGAGACCCAGTACTTC. Protein: CASSQGEWQETQYF. The entire variable domain, with the rest obtained from reference TRBV7-2 and TRBJ2-5, is as follows: GAGVSQSPSNKVTEKGKDVELRCDPISGHTALYWYRQSLGQGLEFLIYFQGNSAPDKSGLPSDRFSAERTGGSVSTLTIQRTQQEDSAVYLCASSQGEWQETQYFGPGTRLLVL.

This clonotype came up many times. The chain has TRBV18 and TRBJ2-7, with D perhaps matching TRBD2 (6 bases). V dropped 3 bases and J dropped 4 bases, with 19 bases sitting between them. CDR3 length: 16 amino acids. Per germline, CDR1 KGHSH and CDR2 LQKENI. This CDR3 reads CASSPIAEGAAYEQYF. The CDR3 nucleotides read TGTGCCAGCTCACCTATAGCGGAGGGAGCAGCGTACGAGCAGTACTTC.